Below, one T cell receptor beta chain is given with its context. The CDR3 is 14 amino acids. Germline lookup yields CDR1 LGHDT and CDR2 YNNKEL (reference sequence). V was pared by 6 bases and J by 7 bases, with 8 bases of the junction left unmatched. The source of the sample is a study of blood T cell repertoires in COVID-19. Study as a whole: Some COVID-19 samples were acute and others convalescent; all came from the United States, Italy and Spain.

In the original processing: Amplification with reference gene primers provided the estimates of nucleated cell counts. Sequenced by immunoSEQ multiplex PCR; TCRdb stores in-frame clones only, minus some. That table furnishes V, J and clone size, whereas the DNA furnished D and trimming. The sample holds fewer than 250,000 clones, about 82% seen once. This clonotype was sampled from a woman in her fifties or sixties who had recovered from COVID-19. The chain has TRBV3-1 (or the pseudogene TRBV3-2) and TRBJ2-1, with 8 bases identical to TRBD2. Sequencing was performed on PBMCs or T cells enriched from blood (not recorded which). For the CDR3, the DNA is TGTGCCAGCAGGGAGACTAGCGCTGGGAATGAGCAGTTCTTC. Translation: CASRETSAGNEQFF.